Each of the 5 T cell receptor beta chains below was sequenced from the same sample in a study of T cell responses to AZD1222 COVID-19 vaccine (dated by TCRdb to 2020 to 2022). Libraries were built with the immunoSEQ multiplex PCR assay. TCRdb mirrors the immuneACCESS table, restricted to in-frame sequences. Some clones are absent from its copies; in checked studies, under half trace to an unresolved V gene, and the reason for the others is unknown. The sample records roughly 110,000 clones, roughly 84% of which are singletons. The ten largest account for roughly 9.9% of the sample. Read against the paper, the sample's time point label means: baseline before first vaccination. This specimen consisted of peripheral blood, obtained on day 0 of AZD1222 vaccination. The receptors were sampled from an adult in good health.

The V call is TRBV18, the J call TRBJ1-2, with TRBD1 identical over 9 bases. The V and J ends lost 5 bases and 4 bases, in that order; junction bases with no gene match: 8. Germline V gives CDR1 KGHSH, CDR2 LQKENI. The CDR3 has 15 amino acids. Written as DNA, the CDR3 is TGTGCCAGCTCAACCGCCGGGACAGGGTTCTATGGCTACACCTTC. Its translation is CASSTAGTGFYGYTF.

The chain couples TRBV2 to TRBJ1-1; D unresolved. The CDR3 consists of 14 residues. V was clipped by 8 bases and J by 0 bases, with 13 bases between them. Germline V CDR1 and CDR2: SNHLY, FYNNEI. In DNA form, the CDR3 reads TGTGCCAGCTCCTTTAGGACTATGAACACTGAAGCTTTCTTT. Amino acid sequence: CASSFRTMNTEAFF.

In its sample, this clone was seen once. The genes are TRBV19 and TRBJ1-2; 7 nucleotides match TRBD1. V trimming: 2 bases; J trimming: 1 base; junction bases outside the gene matches: 10. There are 17 residues in the CDR3. Germline V gives CDR1 LNHDA, CDR2 SQIVND (reference sequence). This CDR3 is CASSISTGTTFNYGYTF. CDR3 in DNA: TGTGCCAGTAGTATATCGACAGGGACCACCTTTAACTATGGCTACACCTTC.

The V gene is TRBV7-8, the J gene TRBJ2-1; 9 nucleotides agree with TRBD2. V lost 5 bases, J lost 4 bases, and 6 bases stayed unmatched. The CDR3 is 15 amino acids. CDR1 SGHVS and CDR2 FQNEAQ come from the germline V gene. The CDR3 region has the DNA TGTGCCAGCAGCCTGGGGCTAGCGGGATACAATGAGCAGTTCTTC. This gives the protein CASSLGLAGYNEQFF.

The J gene is TRBJ2-1, the V gene TRBV19, with 10 bases that match TRBD2. Germline CDR1 and CDR2: LNHDA and SQIVND (reference sequence). Germline trimming cut 3 bases from V and 4 bases from J; bases unmatched to any gene: 6. The CDR3 extends over 16 amino acids. In nucleotides, the CDR3 is TGTGCCAGTAGTATCCCCGGGACTAGCGCTTACAATGAGCAGTTCTTC. This translates into CASSIPGTSAYNEQFF.